The clone carrying this T cell receptor (beta chain) has ten or more counts. Its target is unknown. The sample is drawn from a study of metastatic and nonmetastatic thyroid tumors. At the level of the study: Comparison of repertoires was carried out across blood and tumor or nodule tissue from malignant and benign thyroid patients. General study results and limits: Malignant tumors reportedly showed significantly higher TCR beta diversity than benign nodules in both blood and tumor.

None of the patients had undergone any treatment ahead of thyroid surgery. Germline V gene sequence: CDR1 SNHLY, CDR2 FYNNEI. The V end lost 2 bases, the J end lost 0 bases, and 18 bases lay between the germline ends. This CDR3 has 18 residues. In the original processing: In papillary thyroid cancer, a distant-metastasis classifier was built using CDR3 differences across clinicopathological groups. TCRdb re-analyzed the PCR reads through MiXCR. In this record, the V and J calls reflect TCRdb's handling and not the investigators' own analysis. The sample has 30,000 or so clones, approximately 30% seen once.

This receptor was taken from a female donor with papillary thyroid cancer or a benign thyroid nodule (not recorded which). Some clones in this sample may be carry-over from other donors' samples. The chain has TRBV2 and TRBJ2-3; D uncertain. Sequencing input: blood. The DNA of the CDR3 is TGTGCCAGCAGTGAACCTATGACGGATACACTTAGCACAGATACGCAGTATTTT. Protein product: CASSEPMTDTLSTDTQYF.